One and the same sample provided the 24 T cell receptor beta chains below, sequenced in a study of T cell responses to AZD1222 COVID-19 vaccine. Data came from immunoSEQ multiplex PCR; TCRdb stores just in-frame clones and leaves some out. The repertoire holds more than 150,000 clones, with more than 75% as singletons. This material consisted of peripheral blood, taken 28 days after the second AZD1222 dose. These receptors were taken from an adult who received the AZD1222 COVID-19 vaccine.

This clone has a handful of counts. The gene calls are TRBV4-2 and TRBJ2-7; 9 nucleotides agree with TRBD1. With V trimmed by 4 bases and J by 3 bases, 10 bases remained unmatched. The CDR3 runs 16 residues. Germline V gene data show CDR1 as LGHNA and CDR2 as YNFKEQ. The CDR3 DNA is TGTGCCAGCAGCCGTTTCAGCGGACAGGGGATCTACGAGCAGTACTTC. It codes for CASSRFSGQGIYEQYF.

A remark on this clone: An end of the junction does not agree with germline; a read error may underlie this. The chain joins TRBV27 to TRBJ1-2; TRBD1 agrees at 7 bases. The CDR3 sequence is 11 residues long. From germline, CDR1 is MNHEY and CDR2 SMNVEV (reference sequence). The CDR3, as DNA: TGTGCCAGCAGTTTATTTCAGGGGGAATACTTC. It encodes CASSLFQGEYF.

This chain links TRBV19 with TRBJ1-2; D unresolved. The length of the CDR3 is 15 residues. Germline V gene data show CDR1 as LNHDA and CDR2 as SQIVND (reference sequence). Trimming shortened V by 4 bases and J by 3 bases, and 15 bases separated the two germline ends. In DNA, the CDR3 is TGTGCCAGTAGTACTCCGATAGGGCGTTACTATGGCTACACCTTC. It specifies CASSTPIGRYYGYTF.

The chain carries TRBV16 and TRBJ2-3; D unclear. CDR1 is KGHSY and CDR2 is FQNENV in the germline V gene. The CDR3 has 13 residues. V was pared by 1 base and J by 0 bases, with 2 bases between. CDR3 DNA: TGTGCCAGCAGCCAATGGAGCACAGATACGCAGTATTTT. It translates to CASSQWSTDTQYF.

This clone came up a few times. The chain carries TRBV5-4 and TRBJ2-6; D is unresolved. V lost 4 bases and J 0 bases, leaving 14 bases between the germline ends. CDR1 and CDR2 (germline): SGHNT, YYREEE (reference sequence). The CDR3 sequence is 17 residues long. As DNA, the CDR3 is TGTGCCAGCAGCCCACCCGCCCGACCCTCTGGGGCCAACGTCCTGACTTTC. Protein sequence: CASSPPARPSGANVLTF.

This sequence joins TRBV5-1 and TRBJ2-2; 8 bases map to TRBD1. This CDR3 comprises 15 residues. Looked up from germline, CDR1 is SGHRS and CDR2 is YFSETQ. V shed 9 bases and J 1 base; nucleotides not matched to a gene: 8. DNA for the CDR3: TGCGCCACCCAAATCGGGACAGGGAACACCGGGGAGCTGTTTTTT. Protein product: CATQIGTGNTGELFF.

This clone was picked up a small number of times. The chain carries TRBV4-3 and TRBJ2-7; D remains unclear. Germline V CDR1 and CDR2: LGHNA, YSLEER. This CDR3 spans 16 amino acids. V was clipped by 4 bases and J by 1 base, with 17 bases between them. The CDR3 DNA follows: TGCGCCAGCAGCCTTGCATTTTCGGTCGATTCCTACGAGCAGTACTTC. It is translated as CASSLAFSVDSYEQYF.

The chain carries TRBV28 and TRBJ2-5, with D possibly TRBD2 on 5 matching bases. Trimming removed 3 bases at V and 2 bases at J, with 10 bases between. The CDR3 has 14 amino acids. Germline V gene data show CDR1 as MDHEN and CDR2 as SYDVKM. CDR3 sequence reads: CASSFWRAQETQYF. The CDR3 DNA is TGTGCCAGCAGTTTCTGGCGGGCACAAGAGACCCAGTACTTC.

Written as DNA, the CDR3 is TGTGCCAGCAGCTTACTTACGGGAGCGAGGACCGGGGAGCTGTTTTTT. Protein: CASSLLTGARTGELFF. The J gene is TRBJ2-2, the V gene TRBV7-6, with a tentative D call TRBD2 (6 bases). The ends were cut back, 2 bases at V and 5 bases at J, with 15 bases in the middle. Germline V gives CDR1 SGHVS, CDR2 FNYEAQ. CDR3 length: 16 amino acids.

With regard to this clone: Distinct nucleotide sequences in the sample also encode this CDR3. This chain connects TRBV19 to TRBJ2-1; either TRBD1 or TRBD2 may fit D (5 bases each). This CDR3 is built from 12 residues. Trimming took off 6 bases at V and 9 bases at J, with 12 bases between the two ends. CDR1 is LNHDA, CDR2 SQIVND, per germline (reference sequence). CDR3 region: CASSSERGEQFF. CDR3 DNA sequence: TGTGCCAGTAGCTCCGAGAGGGGTGAGCAGTTCTTC.

This chain connects TRBV4-3 to TRBJ2-7, with 10 bases identical to TRBD1. V was clipped by 11 bases and J by 7 bases; unmatched bases: 17. CDR3 length: 15 amino acids. The germline V gene encodes CDR1 LGHNA and CDR2 YSLEER. CDR3 residues: CAPESLPDRGQEQYF. CDR3 coding DNA: TGCGCCCCCGAATCCCTCCCAGACAGGGGGCAGGAGCAGTACTTC.

The chain is built from TRBV7-9 and TRBJ1-2; no definite D call. Trimming shortened V by 0 bases and J by 5 bases, and 10 bases separated the two germline ends. Germline V gene data show CDR1 as SEHNR and CDR2 as FQNEAQ (reference sequence). The CDR3 sequence is 14 residues long. The CDR3 sequence: CASSLASTGYGYTF. In DNA, the CDR3 is TGTGCCAGCAGCTTAGCCAGTACGGGATATGGCTACACCTTC.

The rearrangement uses TRBV27 and TRBJ1-5, with TRBD1 as a possible D gene (6 bases). This CDR3 is 16 amino acids long. V was cut by 5 bases and J by 1 base, with 15 bases left in between. In germline, CDR1 is MNHEY, CDR2 SMNVEV (reference sequence). The chain's CDR3 is CASSRYRDNSNQPQHF. Here the CDR3 DNA reads TGTGCCAGCAGTAGGTACCGGGACAACAGCAATCAGCCCCAGCATTTT.

This chain uses TRBV7-2 with TRBJ1-2; no definite D call. V was trimmed by 5 bases and J by 7 bases, leaving 20 bases between them. The germline V gene encodes CDR1 SGHTA and CDR2 FQGNSA. CDR3 length: 15 amino acids. The CDR3 reads CASSPDPVGSAGYTF. The CDR3 bases are TGTGCCAGCAGCCCGGACCCCGTGGGCTCGGCTGGCTACACCTTC.

This clone was observed a few times. The V and J genes are TRBV7-3 and TRBJ2-7; TRBD2 is a possible D gene (6 bases). Trimming removed 4 bases at V and 3 bases at J, with 10 bases between. This CDR3 spans 13 amino acids. Germline CDR1 reads SGHTA; CDR2 reads FQGTGA. The CDR3 spells CASSYSGGYEQYF. In DNA form, the CDR3 reads TGTGCCAGCAGCTACTCCGGGGGCTACGAGCAGTACTTC.

The chain recombines TRBV7-9 with TRBJ2-1; 9 bases align to TRBD1. The CDR3 length is 15 residues. The trim removed 5 bases at V and 3 bases at J, leaving 5 bases unmatched. CDR1 and CDR2 from the germline V gene are SEHNR and FQNEAQ (reference sequence). CDR3 sequence reads: CASSDDRGVYNEQFF. Here the CDR3 DNA reads TGTGCCAGCAGCGATGACAGGGGGGTCTACAATGAGCAGTTCTTC. Full variable domain (outside the CDR3, taken from reference TRBV7-9 and TRBJ2-1): DTGVSQNPRHKITKRGQNVTFRCDPISEHNRLYWYRQTLGQGPEFLTYFQNEAQLEKSRLLSDRFSAERPKGSFSTLEIQRTEQGDSAMYLCASSDDRGVYNEQFFGPGTRLTVL.

The sample holds a few counts of this clone. The chain carries TRBV11-2 and TRBJ2-1; TRBD2 agrees at 8 bases. CDR3 size: 13 residues. CDR1 is SGHAT, CDR2 FQNNGV, per germline. Trimming at V came to 4 bases and at J to 9 bases, leaving 5 bases not matched to a gene. The CDR3 loop is CASSWTSRVEQFF. The CDR3 region has the DNA TGTGCCAGCAGCTGGACTAGCCGGGTTGAGCAGTTCTTC.

The rearrangement links TRBV20-1 to TRBJ1-2; the D gene is possibly TRBD1 (5 bases). CDR3 length equals 11 residues. Germline CDR1 reads DFQATT; CDR2 reads SNEGSKA (reference sequence). V was pared by 5 bases and J by 7 bases, with 11 bases between. This CDR3 is CSAPDITGYTF. The CDR3 region has the DNA TGCAGTGCTCCGGACATCACTGGCTACACCTTC.

This chain uses TRBV5-1 with TRBJ2-2; D call uncertain. The CDR3 has 12 residues. The germline V and J ends were trimmed by 7 bases and 5 bases, with 9 bases remaining between them. Germline CDR1 reads SGHRS; CDR2 reads YFSETQ. The CDR3: CASGWATGELFF. Written as DNA, the CDR3 is TGCGCCAGCGGCTGGGCTACCGGGGAGCTGTTTTTT.

This chain joins TRBV18 and TRBJ2-7; TRBD1 aligns across 11 bases. This CDR3 has 17 amino acids. Per the germline V gene, CDR1 is KGHSH and CDR2 is LQKENI. The J segment lost 7 bases and the V segment lost 3 bases, leaving 14 bases of the junction unmatched. The CDR3 sequence is CASSPDGQGATIREQYF. CDR3 DNA: TGTGCCAGCTCACCCGACGGACAGGGGGCTACTATACGAGAGCAGTACTTC.

The J gene is TRBJ2-2, the V gene TRBV7-9, with TRBD2 matching over 9 bases. The germline gives CDR1 SEHNR, CDR2 FQNEAQ (reference sequence). With V trimmed by 5 bases and J by 5 bases, 9 bases remained unmatched. The CDR3 runs 16 residues. This chain's CDR3 is CASSRFSGSITGELFF. The CDR3 DNA reads TGTGCCAGCAGCCGCTTTAGCGGGAGTATTACCGGGGAGCTGTTTTTT.

This clone appeared once. J is TRBJ2-2 and V is TRBV2, with a weak D call TRBD2 (5 bases). The germline V and J ends were trimmed by 11 bases and 1 base, with 17 bases remaining between them. Germline V lookup: CDR1 SNHLY, CDR2 FYNNEI. The CDR3 runs to 15 residues. In nucleotides, the CDR3 is TGTGCCTCCAAGGTGGGAGTGAAGAACACCGGGGAGCTGTTTTTT. Its translation: CASKVGVKNTGELFF.

The rearrangement uses TRBV19 and TRBJ2-1; D remains ambiguous. Trimming took 7 bases from V and 8 from J, leaving 12 bases between them. Germline assignment: CDR1 LNHDA and CDR2 SQIVND (reference sequence). This CDR3 region has 12 residues. CDR3 amino acids: CASNFGTDEQFF. In DNA, the CDR3 is TGTGCCAGTAATTTCGGCACGGATGAGCAGTTCTTC.

This chain uses TRBV6-2 or TRBV6-3 with TRBJ2-3; weak D call: TRBD1 (5 bases). Germline CDR1 and CDR2: MNHEY and SVGEGT. This CDR3 contains 16 residues. Trimming cost V 2 bases and J 2 bases, with 14 bases left between them. CDR3 amino acids: CASSYLQGLSTDTQYF. As DNA, the CDR3 is TGTGCCAGCAGTTACCTTCAGGGTCTCTCCACAGATACGCAGTATTTT.